Each of the 3 T cell receptor beta chains below was sequenced from the same sample in a study of PD-1 blockade in classical Hodgkin lymphoma. TCRdb keeps only in-frame clones here, not all; method: immunoSEQ multiplex PCR. The sample has 5,000 to 6,000 clones; 55% to 65% are singletons. Each patient experienced a relapse that followed autologous stem cell transplantation, and brentuximab vedotin exposure varied. Here the sequenced sample was peripheral blood mononuclear cells (PBMCs), taken at baseline. These receptors all come from a human donor with classical Hodgkin lymphoma.

The chain recombines TRBV29-1 with TRBJ2-7; 10 bases are shared with TRBD2. Losses at the gene ends were 5 bases for V and 6 bases for J; bases not matched to a gene: 4. The CDR3 is 12 residues long. Germline loops: CDR1 SQVTM, CDR2 ANQGSEA. As DNA, the CDR3 is TGCAGCGTTTTACTAGCGGGACTCGAGCAGTACTTC. Its translation: CSVLLAGLEQYF.

V is TRBV7-8 and J is TRBJ2-5, with 14 bases lining up with TRBD2. The J call may be wrong; the DNA end is better matched by TRBJ2-7. This CDR3 comprises 16 residues. The germline CDR1 and CDR2 sequences are SGHVS and FQNEAQ. Here the CDR3 reads CASSKGLAGDSYEQYF. CDR3 nucleotide sequence: TGTGCCAGCAGCAAGGGACTAGCGGGGGATTCCTACGAGCAGTACTTC.

V gene TRBV27 combines with J gene TRBJ1-2; D not resolved. Germline lookup yields CDR1 MNHEY and CDR2 SMNVEV (reference sequence). Trimming removed 5 bases from V and 4 bases from J, with 8 bases in between. The CDR3 sequence is 12 residues long. Here the CDR3 reads CASSPGSYGYTF. The DNA for the CDR3 is TGTGCCAGCAGTCCTGGAAGCTATGGCTACACCTTC.